This T cell receptor (beta chain) stems from a study of blood T cell repertoires in COVID-19. Looking at the study overall: Italy, Spain and the United States were the sources of the convalescent and acute COVID-19 samples.

Germline CDR1 is SGHNT and CDR2 is YYREEE (reference sequence). Trimming cost V 4 bases and J 3 bases; bases outside gene matches: 8. CDR3 size: 16 residues. This table comes from immunoSEQ multiplex PCR, and its TCRdb copy is limited to in-frame clones, with some not included. The table includes around 250,000 clones, approximately 90% detected once. The chain employs TRBV5-4 and TRBJ2-2; 8 nucleotides align to TRBD1. The clonotype was recovered from a human donor in a cohort exposed to, infected with or recovered from COVID-19 (not recorded which). The donor label of this sample is uncertain. Sequenced material: PBMCs or T cells enriched from blood (not recorded which). The CDR3 loop reads CASSLTGARDTGELFF. The CDR3 coding sequence is TGTGCCAGCAGCCTGACAGGGGCCCGAGACACCGGGGAGCTGTTTTTT.